Here is one T cell receptor (beta chain) with its context. The CDR3 has 15 amino acids. J was trimmed by 2 bases and V by 4 bases; bases with no gene match: 5. Germline CDR1 is LGHNA and CDR2 is YNFKEQ. Assay: immunoSEQ multiplex PCR; the TCRdb copy retains only in-frame clones and omits some. This table has about 200,000 clones, 86% appearing once. The data were taken from a study of blood T cell repertoires in COVID-19. Study in general: COVID-19 samples collected from the United States, Italy and Spain covered acute and convalescent phases. The analysed material was cDNA or gDNA that came from T cells, B-cell-depleted T cells, or PBMCs.

The TCR comes from a man aged 80 or over with acute or convalescent COVID-19. The specimen sequenced was peripheral blood. The chain uses TRBV4-2 and TRBJ1-3; 7 nucleotides align to TRBD1. The DNA of the CDR3 is TGTGCCAGCAGCCCCCGGCAGGGGGCTGGAAACACCATATATTTT. Its protein product is CASSPRQGAGNTIYF.